Each of the 17 T cell receptor beta chains below was sequenced from the same sample in a study of blood T cells in healthy people across ages. Alongside a J-beta primer mix, a sample-barcoded 5' primer served in a second PCR lasting about 7 to 12 cycles. TCRdb reprocessed the 5' RACE reads via MiXCR and lists one record per CDR3 protein. This sample has over 1,500,000 distinct CDR3 sequences, with around 42% found just once. Sequences were obtained from blood. These TCRs come from a human donor in good health.

Details on this clonotype: A read error is possible here, since a much larger clone lies one base away. The J gene is TRBJ2-1, the V gene TRBV29-1; 8 bases line up with TRBD1. J was trimmed by 7 bases and V by 7 bases; bases with no gene match: 9. Germline V lookup: CDR1 SQVTM, CDR2 ANQGSEA. The CDR3 runs 13 residues. CDR3 loop: CSAASRQGNEQFF. CDR3 nucleotide sequence: TGCAGCGCCGCCAGCCGACAGGGGAATGAGCAGTTCTTC.

The rearrangement joins TRBV24-1 to TRBJ2-3; 9 bases fit TRBD2. V gave up 3 bases and J gave up 2 bases; unmatched junction bases: 5. This CDR3 region has 16 residues. Per the germline V gene, CDR1 is KGHDR and CDR2 is SFDVKD. CDR3 in DNA: TGTGCCACCAGTGATCGAGCGGGGGGAGACACAGATACGCAGTATTTT. As protein: CATSDRAGGDTDTQYF.

The J gene is TRBJ2-5, the V gene TRBV5-1, with a possible D match to TRBD2 (6 bases). CDR1 and CDR2 (germline): SGHRS, YFSETQ. V was shortened by 5 bases and J by 4 bases, with 15 bases between the two germline ends. The CDR3 extends over 14 amino acids. CDR3 amino acids: CASRFSGEIETQYF. The CDR3 DNA follows: TGCGCCAGCAGATTCTCGGGAGAAATAGAGACCCAGTACTTC.

CDR3 amino acids: CASSSFRRGSYNEQFF. The CDR3 DNA reads TGCGCCAGCAGCAGTTTTAGACGAGGCTCCTACAATGAGCAGTTCTTC. The chain couples TRBV5-1 to TRBJ2-1, with unresolved D. Deletions cut 4 bases from V and 0 bases from J, with 14 bases between. Germline lookup yields CDR1 SGHRS and CDR2 YFSETQ. CDR3 length: 16 amino acids.

The chain joins TRBV27 to TRBJ1-1, with D possibly being TRBD1 (5 bases). The V gene's germline CDR1 is MNHEY and CDR2 SMNVEV (reference sequence). V was trimmed by 5 bases and J by 8 bases, leaving 21 bases between them. The CDR3 consists of 15 residues. This CDR3 is CASSTTGTARPEAFF. The CDR3 bases are TGTGCCAGCAGTACCACCGGGACGGCTAGGCCCGAAGCTTTCTTT.

This clonotype showed up just a few times. The rearrangement joins TRBV13 to TRBJ2-7; TRBD2 might be the D (6 bases). The CDR3 is made up of 14 amino acids. Between the trimmed V and J ends, which lost 4 bases and 5 bases, there was a span of 15 bases. Germline V CDR1 and CDR2: PRHDT, FYEKMQ (reference sequence). The CDR3 nucleotides are TGTGCCAGCAGCTCCGGGAGTTCAGGAAACGAGCAGTACTTC. Translated, it gives CASSSGSSGNEQYF. Full variable domain (remainder filled in from reference TRBV13 and TRBJ2-7): AAGVIQSPRHLIKEKRETATLKCYPIPRHDTVYWYQQGPGQDPQFLISFYEKMQSDKGSIPDRFSAQQFSDYHSELNMSSLELGDSALYFCASSSGSSGNEQYFGPGTRLTVT.

This chain uses TRBV27 with TRBJ2-1; the D is unclear. The CDR3 spans 17 residues. Per the germline V gene, CDR1 is MNHEY and CDR2 is SMNVEV (reference sequence). V was trimmed by 5 bases and J by 0 bases, leaving 17 bases between them. The chain's CDR3 is CASSNRPSRFSYNEQFF. In DNA, the CDR3 is TGTGCCAGCAGTAATCGGCCCTCACGCTTCTCCTACAATGAGCAGTTCTTC.

Only a few counts were recorded for this clonotype. The chain couples TRBV7-9 to TRBJ1-4; no clear D gene. Looked up from germline, CDR1 is SEHNR and CDR2 is FQNEAQ (reference sequence). The germline V and J ends were trimmed by 5 bases and 0 bases, with 10 bases remaining between them. CDR3 length equals 15 residues. The CDR3 DNA reads TGTGCCAGCAGCCCCCCGGGAACAACTAATGAAAAACTGTTTTTT. Translation gives CASSPPGTTNEKLFF.

The chain joins TRBV9 to TRBJ2-7; 8 bases line up with TRBD2. The DNA end favors TRBJ2-5, so the J call may be wrong. This CDR3 comprises 14 residues. The germline V gene has CDR1 SGDLS and CDR2 YYNGEE. DNA of the CDR3: TGTGCCAGCAGCGCATTACTAGCGGAAGAGACCCAGTACTTC. Residues: CASSALLAEETQYF.

This clonotype was recorded a few times. The chain recombines TRBV5-1 with TRBJ2-3; 10 bases agree with TRBD1. The germline CDR1 and CDR2 sequences are SGHRS and YFSETQ. With 7 bases clipped from V and 1 base from J, the junction kept 9 bases outside the gene matches. The CDR3 consists of 16 residues. CDR3 protein: CASEKIGTGGTDTQYF. Here the CDR3 DNA reads TGCGCCAGCGAAAAGATCGGGACAGGGGGCACAGATACGCAGTATTTT.

The sample holds a few counts of this clonotype. The rearrangement links TRBV10-3 to TRBJ2-5; 7 bases fit TRBD1. The CDR3 contains 15 residues. Germline CDR1 and CDR2: ENHRY and SYGVKD. V lost 3 bases to trimming and J lost 2 bases; unmatched junction nucleotides: 6. The CDR3 DNA reads TGTGCCATCAGTGATAGTGACAGGGAACAAGAGACCCAGTACTTC. As protein: CAISDSDREQETQYF.

The table lists this clonotype with a few counts. The J gene is TRBJ2-5, the V gene TRBV12-3 or TRBV12-4, with 8 bases aligning to TRBD2. The CDR3 runs to 14 residues. V lost 6 bases to trimming and J lost 1 base; unmatched junction nucleotides: 4. The CDR3 reads CASRRGLAQETQYF. DNA of the CDR3: TGTGCCAGCAGACGCGGACTAGCCCAAGAGACCCAGTACTTC.

This clonotype has just a few counts. V and J are TRBV19 and TRBJ2-1, with D perhaps assigned TRBD1 or TRBD2 (5 bases each). The CDR3 extends over 14 amino acids. V lost 7 bases and J 7 bases, leaving 17 bases between the germline ends. Germline CDR1 reads LNHDA; CDR2 reads SQIVND (reference sequence). As DNA, the CDR3 is TGTGCCAGTAAGAGGGACCGAGAAGGGAATGAGCAGTTCTTC. Residues: CASKRDREGNEQFF.

The V call is TRBV12-3 or TRBV12-4, the J call TRBJ2-3; D is unresolved. V shed 9 bases and J shed 6 bases, with 13 bases lying between them. The CDR3 spans 12 residues. CDR3 in DNA: TGTGCCAGTAGCTCCGCGATGGATACGCAGTATTTT. Residues: CASSSAMDTQYF.

The chain is built from TRBV13 and TRBJ2-1; 15 nucleotides agree with TRBD2. The trim removed 5 bases at V and 11 bases at J, leaving 7 bases unmatched. Germline V gene data show CDR1 as PRHDT and CDR2 as FYEKMQ (reference sequence). The CDR3 covers 15 residues. CDR3 amino acids: CASSPGLAGGPKQFF. For the CDR3, the DNA is TGTGCCAGCAGCCCGGGACTAGCGGGAGGTCCAAAGCAGTTCTTC. The entire variable domain, with the rest obtained from reference TRBV13 and TRBJ2-1, is as follows: AAGVIQSPRHLIKEKRETATLKCYPIPRHDTVYWYQQGPGQDPQFLISFYEKMQSDKGSIPDRFSAQQFSDYHSELNMSSLELGDSALYFCASSPGLAGGPKQFFGPGTRLTVL.

This clonotype was observed a single time. The V gene is TRBV20-1, the J gene TRBJ2-1, with no clear D. The germline V and J ends were trimmed by 7 bases and 10 bases, with 20 bases remaining between them. Germline V CDR1 and CDR2: DFQATT, SNEGSKA (reference sequence). The CDR3 is 13 residues long. The CDR3 region has the DNA TGCAGTGTAGTGGCGCTCGAATCTGGGGAGCAGTTCTTC. It yields the protein CSVVALESGEQFF.

This chain connects TRBV5-4 to TRBJ2-3, with D hard to call. The V and J ends lost 2 bases and 2 bases respectively, with 12 bases between them. Germline V gene lookup returns CDR1 SGHNT and CDR2 YYREEE (reference sequence). The CDR3 has 15 amino acids. CDR3 amino acids: CASSFGRRTTDTQYF. CDR3 DNA: TGTGCCAGCAGCTTCGGACGCCGGACCACAGATACGCAGTATTTT.